This TCR beta chain comes out of a study of T cells in tumors after PD-1 blockade. Sequenced by immunoSEQ multiplex PCR; TCRdb stores in-frame clones only, minus some. The sample contains 10,000 to 15,000 clones, 55% to 80% of which appear only once. This clone counts as medium-sized. CDR1 is MDHEN and CDR2 is SYDVKM in the germline V gene. V lost 6 bases to trimming and J lost 7 bases, with 19 bases between them. This CDR3 has 15 residues. The rearrangement joins TRBV28 to TRBJ2-4; D may be TRBD1 (6 bases). The sample was tumor tissue, taken before anti-PD-1 treatment. This TCR was recovered from a human donor with cutaneous squamous cell carcinoma. The CDR3 region is CASSSPTGRLNIQYF. As DNA, the CDR3 is TGTGCCAGCAGCAGTCCTACAGGGCGGCTTAACATTCAGTACTTC.